What follows are 32 T cell receptor beta chains derived from one specimen sequenced in a study of blood T cells in healthy people across ages. Primers used in a second PCR of roughly 7 to 12 cycles were a sample-barcoded 5' primer and a J-beta primer mix. TCRdb independently ran MiXCR on the 5' RACE reads; one entry per CDR3 protein. The sample consists of some 930,000 distinct CDR3 sequences, roughly 29% of them appearing once. These data also featured in a second study, about T cells of mothers and their children.

The specimen sequenced was blood. The receptor set was obtained from a woman in her forties in good health.

The chain employs TRBV5-8 and TRBJ2-7; no clear D. Germline-derived CDR1 and CDR2 are SGHTS and YDEGEE. This CDR3 is 15 amino acids long. With 0 bases removed from V and 1 base from J, the gap between germline ends came to 11 bases. CDR3 residues: CASSLESYTSYEQYF. The DNA for the CDR3 is TGTGCCAGCAGCTTGGAAAGCTACACGTCCTACGAGCAGTACTTC.

This clonotype was detected a few times. J is TRBJ1-5 and V is TRBV6-6, with 7 bases that match TRBD1. The CDR3 loop spans 16 amino acids. Germline V gene lookup returns CDR1 MNHNY and CDR2 SVGAGI (reference sequence). V shed 5 bases and J 1 base; nucleotides not matched to a gene: 8. The CDR3 coding sequence is TGTGCCAGCAGTCAATTACAGGGGAGAAGCAATCAGCCCCAGCATTTT. It encodes CASSQLQGRSNQPQHF.

This chain uses TRBV11-1 with TRBJ2-1; 8 bases are a match to TRBD2. V shed 5 bases, J shed 2 bases, and the junction held 5 bases outside the gene matches. This CDR3 is built from 15 residues. Per germline, CDR1 SGHAT and CDR2 FQDESV (reference sequence). CDR3 loop: CASSTGGATYNEQFF. The CDR3 coding sequence is TGTGCCAGCAGCACGGGAGGGGCCACCTACAATGAGCAGTTCTTC.

This chain links TRBV5-1 with TRBJ2-5, with TRBD2 as a possible D gene (5 bases). Per germline, CDR1 SGHRS and CDR2 YFSETQ. The CDR3 loop spans 12 amino acids. Trimming took 9 bases from V and 11 from J, leaving 20 bases between them. Here the CDR3 DNA reads TGCGCCACCAGGACCACCCTTAGGGAGCAGTACTTC. Translated, it gives CATRTTLREQYF.

This clonotype appeared a few times. The chain carries TRBV27 and TRBJ2-5; D unresolved. The CDR3 has 13 residues. Germline CDR1 is MNHEY and CDR2 is SMNVEV (reference sequence). V lost 5 bases and J lost 5, with 12 bases in between. This CDR3 reads CASSISLVETQYF. The CDR3 DNA reads TGTGCCAGCAGTATTTCCCTAGTGGAGACCCAGTACTTC.

This clonotype turned up a few times. The V call is TRBV28, the J call TRBJ1-2; perhaps TRBD1 as D (5 bases). The germline V gene encodes CDR1 MDHEN and CDR2 SYDVKM. V was trimmed by 3 bases and J by 4 bases, leaving 15 bases between them. The CDR3 consists of 15 residues. The CDR3, as DNA: TGTGCCAGCAGTTTCACCGGCAGGGACCGCTATGGCTACACCTTC. It translates to CASSFTGRDRYGYTF.

The sample holds many counts of this clonotype. The chain is built from TRBV28 and TRBJ2-3, with 7 nucleotides matching TRBD2. V lost 5 bases and J lost 5; bases outside the gene matches: 13. The CDR3 totals 16 residues. The germline V gene encodes CDR1 MDHEN and CDR2 SYDVKM. The CDR3 DNA reads TGTGCCAGCAGTCCAGCAAGACTGCAGCGGGGAGATACGCAGTATTTT. Translation: CASSPARLQRGDTQYF.

The sample holds a few counts of this clonotype. This chain connects TRBV6-2 or TRBV6-3 to TRBJ2-6; 10 bases line up with TRBD1. This CDR3 has 19 amino acids. V shed 1 base and J 0 bases; nucleotides not matched to a gene: 6. CDR1 MNHEY and CDR2 SVGEGT come from the germline V gene. The CDR3 coding sequence is TGTGCCAGCAGTTACTATCGGGACAGGGGACGCTCTGGGGCCAACGTCCTGACTTTC. Translated, it gives CASSYYRDRGRSGANVLTF.

In its sample, this clonotype was seen a few times. The chain links TRBV21-1 to TRBJ2-7; TRBD1, the D gene given by the table, was not confirmed from the DNA. TRBV21-1 has pseudogene status. The CDR3 covers 16 residues. Written as DNA, the CDR3 is TGTGCCAGCAGCAAAGTAATAACCGGGGGCATCCACGAGCAGTACTTC. It is translated as CASSKVITGGIHEQYF.

In this sample, this clonotype turned up many times. The V gene is TRBV20-1, the J gene TRBJ2-3; the D gene is possibly TRBD1 (5 bases). Germline V CDR1 and CDR2: DFQATT, SNEGSKA (reference sequence). V was cut by 6 bases and J by 7 bases, with 20 bases left in between. The CDR3 totals 14 residues. The CDR3, as DNA: TGCAGTGCCCTAGGGGCTCCTGGTACGAATACGCAGTATTTT. Translating it yields CSALGAPGTNTQYF.

Here the CDR3 DNA reads TGTGCCAGCAGCTTCCGGGACAGACTTGAAGCTTTCTTT. It yields the protein CASSFRDRLEAFF. This chain links TRBV5-6 with TRBJ1-1; 7 bases are a match to TRBD1. Germline V gives CDR1 SGHDT, CDR2 YYEEEE. This CDR3 contains 13 residues. The V and J ends lost 2 bases and 7 bases, in that order; junction bases with no gene match: 5.

This clonotype was counted at least ten times. The chain links TRBV5-6 to TRBJ1-2; 9 nucleotides align to TRBD1. V lost 4 bases to trimming and J lost 8 bases; unmatched junction nucleotides: 12. The CDR3 loop spans 15 amino acids. The germline V gene has CDR1 SGHDT and CDR2 YYEEEE. DNA of the CDR3: TGTGCCAGCAGCCCGGATGCCCGGACAGGGGTCGGCTACACCTTC. Translated, it gives CASSPDARTGVGYTF. The variable domain in full, completed from reference TRBV5-6 and TRBJ1-2, reads DAGVTQSPTHLIKTRGQQVTLRCSPKSGHDTVSWYQQALGQGPQFIFQYYEEEERQRGNFPDRFSGHQFPNYSSELNVNALLLGDSALYLCASSPDARTGVGYTFGSGTRLTVV.

A few counts support this clonotype. The genes are TRBV11-2 and TRBJ2-7; 7 nucleotides line up with TRBD1. Germline V gene lookup returns CDR1 SGHAT and CDR2 FQNNGV. The CDR3 contains 14 residues. The V gene end was trimmed by 5 bases and the J gene end by 4 bases; junction bases not matched to a gene: 8. In DNA, the CDR3 is TGTGCCAGCAGCCCGGGCCGACAGGGTTACGAGCAGTACTTC. Amino acid sequence: CASSPGRQGYEQYF.

The chain carries TRBV5-1 and TRBJ1-1, with TRBD1 identical over 8 bases. The germline V gene encodes CDR1 SGHRS and CDR2 YFSETQ. Trimming removed 4 bases from V and 4 bases from J; junction bases left unmatched: 12. This CDR3 region has 16 residues. Here the CDR3 DNA reads TGCGCCAGCAGCCAAAACCCGACAGGGGTGGGCACTGAAGCTTTCTTT. Translated: CASSQNPTGVGTEAFF.

This clonotype has more than one count but fewer than ten. The chain combines TRBV7-3 with TRBJ1-6; D is perhaps TRBD1 (6 bases). The V end was cut by 5 bases, the J end by 10 bases, with 15 bases between. The CDR3 is 14 residues long. The germline gives CDR1 SGHTA, CDR2 FQGTGA. CDR3 bases: TGTGCCAGCAGCGTTGGACAGTCCCAATCACCCCTCCACTTT. It yields the protein CASSVGQSQSPLHF.

As regards this clonotype: This may be a read error, as it is one base from a much larger clone. The chain carries TRBV12-3 or TRBV12-4 and TRBJ2-1; D is ambiguous. With the DNA end fitting TRBJ2-7 better, the J assignment may be wrong. The CDR3 loop spans 16 amino acids. This CDR3 reads CASSLSPSHSYNEQYF. CDR3 in DNA: TGTGCCAGCAGTTTGAGTCCATCGCACTCCTACAATGAGCAGTACTTC.

This clonotype showed up many times. The chain combines TRBV29-1 with TRBJ2-5; the D is unclear. V gave up 1 base and J gave up 2 bases, with 2 bases separating them. Germline lookup yields CDR1 SQVTM and CDR2 ANQGSEA. The CDR3 extends over 11 amino acids. The CDR3 region is CSVEVQETQYF. CDR3 nucleotide sequence: TGCAGCGTTGAAGTTCAAGAGACCCAGTACTTC.

The CDR3 nucleotides read TGTGCCAGCAGCGCATCGGGGGCGGGCACTGAAGCTTTCTTT. This translates into CASSASGAGTEAFF. The chain links TRBV11-1 to TRBJ1-1; weak D call: TRBD1 (6 bases). V lost 5 bases, J lost 4 bases, and 14 bases lay in between. Germline values: CDR1 SGHAT, CDR2 FQDESV (reference sequence). This CDR3 spans 14 amino acids.

The chain uses TRBV28 and TRBJ2-7; 11 bases are a match to TRBD2. This CDR3 region has 17 residues. V was pared by 3 bases and J by 0 bases, with 7 bases of the junction left unmatched. The germline V gene has CDR1 MDHEN and CDR2 SYDVKM. This chain's CDR3 is CASSFSLAGELSYEQYF. The DNA of the CDR3 is TGTGCCAGCAGTTTTTCACTAGCGGGGGAACTCTCCTACGAGCAGTACTTC. The complete variable domain, with remaining parts taken from reference TRBV28 and TRBJ2-7, reads DVKVTQSSRYLVKRTGEKVFLECVQDMDHENMFWYRQDPGLGLRLIYFSYDVKMKEKGDIPEGYSVSREKKERFSLILESASTNQTSMYLCASSFSLAGELSYEQYFGPGTRLTVT.

The chain combines TRBV7-2 with TRBJ1-2; possibly TRBD1 for D (5 bases). Germline CDR1 and CDR2: SGHTA and FQGNSA. Trimming left V 5 bases short and J 0 bases short, with 10 bases between. CDR3 size: 14 residues. This CDR3 is CASSTSGANYGYTF. CDR3 DNA: TGTGCCAGCAGCACCTCGGGGGCTAACTATGGCTACACCTTC.

This clonotype came up a few times. The genes are TRBV7-9 and TRBJ2-1, with D hard to call. Trimming cost V 1 base and J 8 bases, with 6 bases left between them. The CDR3 is 12 amino acids. Germline CDR1 SEHNR, CDR2 FQNEAQ (reference sequence). In DNA form, the CDR3 reads TGTGCCAGCAGCTTAGGGGCCTATGAGCAGTTCTTC. It codes for CASSLGAYEQFF.

DNA of the CDR3: TGTGCCAGCAGCTTGCCGGGGGGACAGGGGGGGATTGAGCAGTTCTTC. Translation: CASSLPGGQGGIEQFF. The chain joins TRBV5-6 to TRBJ2-1, with 11 nucleotides matching TRBD1. The junction had 9 bases not matched to a gene; V was cut back by 1 base and J by 9 bases. The CDR3 has 16 amino acids. Germline V gene data show CDR1 as SGHDT and CDR2 as YYEEEE. Full variable domain (missing parts from reference TRBV5-6 and TRBJ2-1): DAGVTQSPTHLIKTRGQQVTLRCSPKSGHDTVSWYQQALGQGPQFIFQYYEEEERQRGNFPDRFSGHQFPNYSSELNVNALLLGDSALYLCASSLPGGQGGIEQFFGPGTRLTVL.

The chain combines TRBV20-1 with TRBJ1-4, with a weak D call TRBD1 (5 bases). CDR3 length: 18 residues. Germline CDR1 DFQATT, CDR2 SNEGSKA (reference sequence). Trimming cost V 0 bases and J 7 bases, with 24 bases left between them. In nucleotides, the CDR3 is TGCAGTGCTAGAGATACCGCCGGGGGGTCGGGTGTTACTGAAAAACTGTTTTTT. Translated, it gives CSARDTAGGSGVTEKLFF.

The rearrangement links TRBV5-1 to TRBJ2-3; 11 bases agree with TRBD2. CDR3 length: 17 residues. V trimming: 5 bases; J trimming: 2 bases; junction bases outside the gene matches: 10. Per germline, CDR1 SGHRS and CDR2 YFSETQ. The CDR3 nucleotides are TGCGCCAGCAGAAGAAGGCTAGCGGGGGGCCCCACAGATACGCAGTATTTT. Translation: CASRRRLAGGPTDTQYF.

This clonotype was observed a handful of times. J is TRBJ1-5 and V is TRBV2, with D uncertain. This CDR3 has 15 residues. V was cut by 6 bases and J by 0 bases, with 12 bases left in between. Germline V lookup: CDR1 SNHLY, CDR2 FYNNEI. CDR3 coding DNA: TGTGCCAGCAGCTCCGGAGCCAATAGCAATCAGCCCCAGCATTTT. Residues: CASSSGANSNQPQHF.

This rearrangement joins TRBV5-1 to TRBJ2-1; 7 bases align to TRBD2. The CDR3 consists of 13 residues. V shed 5 bases, J shed 2 bases, and the junction held 1 base outside the gene matches. CDR1 and CDR2 (germline): SGHRS, YFSETQ. The CDR3 sequence: CASSTSAYNEQFF. CDR3 nucleotides: TGCGCCAGCAGTACTAGCGCCTACAATGAGCAGTTCTTC.

This sequence joins TRBV20-1 and TRBJ2-1, with 9 bases fitting TRBD2. The germline CDR1 and CDR2 sequences are DFQATT and SNEGSKA (reference sequence). The V gene end was trimmed by 3 bases and the J gene end by 2 bases; junction bases not matched to a gene: 5. This CDR3 comprises 15 residues. CDR3 DNA: TGCAGTGCTAGTGGCGGGGGGGCCGCCTACAATGAGCAGTTCTTC. Protein: CSASGGGAAYNEQFF.

This clonotype was picked up many times. This chain links TRBV5-1 with TRBJ2-5; the match to TRBD1 covers 7 bases. The length of the CDR3 is 14 residues. Germline V gives CDR1 SGHRS, CDR2 YFSETQ. V trimming: 0 bases; J trimming: 3 bases; junction bases outside the gene matches: 2. The CDR3 is CASSLAGQKETQYF. CDR3 nucleotides: TGCGCCAGCAGCTTGGCGGGACAGAAAGAGACCCAGTACTTC.

This clonotype was recorded many times. The V gene is TRBV18, the J gene TRBJ2-7; weak D call: TRBD1 (5 bases). Trimming took off 3 bases at V and 0 bases at J, with 6 bases between the two ends. The length of the CDR3 is 13 residues. CDR1 and CDR2 from the germline V gene are KGHSH and LQKENI. The CDR3 DNA reads TGTGCCAGCTCACCTGACAGCTCCTACGAGCAGTACTTC. As protein: CASSPDSSYEQYF.

As for this clonotype: A much larger clone sits a single nucleotide away, making a read error possible. The J gene is TRBJ1-2, the V gene TRBV29-1; D possibly corresponds to TRBD1 (5 bases). Germline V gives CDR1 SQVTM, CDR2 ANQGSEA. The CDR3 is made up of 15 amino acids. CDR3 residues: CSVEDWSRDGYGHTF. DNA of the CDR3: TGCAGCGTTGAAGATTGGAGCAGGGACGGGTATGGCCACACCTTC.

This clonotype was counted at least ten times. The chain combines TRBV3-1 with TRBJ1-4, with a tentative D call TRBD1 (5 bases). V lost 6 bases to trimming and J lost 0 bases, with 11 bases between them. The CDR3 loop spans 15 amino acids. The germline V gene encodes CDR1 LGHDT and CDR2 YNNKEL (reference sequence). The DNA of the CDR3 is TGTGCCAGCAGATCCCGGGACGCAACTAATGAAAAACTGTTTTTT. This translates into CASRSRDATNEKLFF.

V gene TRBV20-1 combines with J gene TRBJ1-2, with a weak D call TRBD1 (6 bases). The ends were cut back, 4 bases at V and 1 base at J, with 7 bases in the middle. CDR3 length: 12 amino acids. Germline lookup yields CDR1 DFQATT and CDR2 SNEGSKA (reference sequence). CDR3 DNA: TGCAGTGCTATCAGGGGTAACTATGGCTACACCTTC. Its protein is CSAIRGNYGYTF.